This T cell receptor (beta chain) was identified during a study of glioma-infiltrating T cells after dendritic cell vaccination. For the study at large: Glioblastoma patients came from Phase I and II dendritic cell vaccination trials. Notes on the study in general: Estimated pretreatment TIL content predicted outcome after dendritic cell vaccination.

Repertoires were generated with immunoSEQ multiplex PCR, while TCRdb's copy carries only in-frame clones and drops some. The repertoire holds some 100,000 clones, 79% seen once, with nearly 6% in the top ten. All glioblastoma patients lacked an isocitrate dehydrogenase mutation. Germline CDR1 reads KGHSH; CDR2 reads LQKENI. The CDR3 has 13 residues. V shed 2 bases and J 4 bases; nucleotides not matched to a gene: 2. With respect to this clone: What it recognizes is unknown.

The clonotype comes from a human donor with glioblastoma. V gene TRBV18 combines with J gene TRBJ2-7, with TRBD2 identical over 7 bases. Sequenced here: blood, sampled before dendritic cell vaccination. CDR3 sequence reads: CASSPGRAYEQYF. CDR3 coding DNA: TGTGCCAGCTCACCAGGGAGGGCTTACGAGCAGTACTTC. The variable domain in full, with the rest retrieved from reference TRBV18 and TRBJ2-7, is NAGVMQNPRHLVRRRGQEARLRCSPMKGHSHVYWYRQLPEEGLKFMVYLQKENIIDESGMPKERFSAEFPKEGPSILRIQQVVRGDSAAYFCASSPGRAYEQYFGPGTRLTVT.